A single sample gave rise to the 27 T cell receptor beta chains below, sequenced in a study of T cells in Graves' hyperthyroidism and ophthalmopathy. TCR beta CDR3 regions were amplified from RNA. The primer set for the first-round RT-PCR of the TCR CDR3 was HTBI. TCRdb processed the multiplex PCR reads anew with MiXCR; each CDR3 protein has one entry. The data show about 550,000 distinct CDR3 sequences, around 21% seen once. The material sequenced was blood. The origin of the receptors is a man younger than 30 with Graves' hyperthyroidism.

In this sample, this clonotype turned up many times. V usage is TRBV19 and J usage is TRBJ1-1, with D possibly matching TRBD1 (6 bases). The CDR3 is made up of 15 amino acids. Per the germline V gene, CDR1 is LNHDA and CDR2 is SQIVND (reference sequence). V was pared by 4 bases and J by 4 bases, with 16 bases between. CDR3 residues: CASSTLWGRGTEAFF. CDR3 nucleotide sequence: TGTGCCAGTAGTACCCTTTGGGGCAGGGGCACTGAAGCTTTCTTT.

The rearrangement links TRBV11-2 to TRBJ1-5, with D unresolved. Trimming took 1 base from V and 5 from J, leaving 9 bases between them. There are 14 residues in the CDR3. The V gene's germline CDR1 is SGHAT and CDR2 FQNNGV. CDR3 nucleotides: TGTGCCAGCAGCTTAGGAACAGATTATCAGCCCCAGCATTTT. Its translation: CASSLGTDYQPQHF.

This chain uses TRBV20-1 with TRBJ2-7; 9 nucleotides match TRBD1. CDR1 and CDR2 (germline): DFQATT, SNEGSKA (reference sequence). The CDR3 contains 16 residues. Germline trimming cut 0 bases from V and 5 bases from J; bases unmatched to any gene: 11. CDR3 sequence reads: CSARDQWGTGRNEQYF. The CDR3 DNA sequence: TGCAGTGCTAGAGATCAATGGGGGACAGGGAGGAACGAGCAGTACTTC.

The chain has TRBV4-1 and TRBJ1-1; D possibly corresponds to TRBD1 (5 bases). The CDR3 sequence is 12 residues long. With 4 bases removed from V and 7 bases from J, the gap between germline ends came to 10 bases. Germline V gives CDR1 MGHRA, CDR2 YSYEKL. As DNA, the CDR3 is TGCGCCAGCAGCCTCGGGACGAATGAAGCTTTCTTT. Its protein product is CASSLGTNEAFF.

This clonotype occurred many times. The chain is built from TRBV6-5 and TRBJ1-5; D gene uncertain. Between the trimmed V and J ends, which lost 0 bases and 4 bases, there was a span of 7 bases. The CDR3 consists of 14 residues. CDR1 and CDR2 (germline): MNHEY, SVGAGI. The CDR3 DNA reads TGTGCCAGCAGTTACTCGAGAACAAATCAGCCCCAGCATTTT. It is translated as CASSYSRTNQPQHF.

This clonotype was seen ten or more times. The V call is TRBV29-1, the J call TRBJ1-1; D is perhaps TRBD1 (6 bases). Trimming stripped 6 bases from V and 4 bases from J, with 15 bases between. The germline V gene encodes CDR1 SQVTM and CDR2 ANQGSEA. The CDR3 contains 13 residues. The CDR3 coding sequence is TGCAGCGTCACCGGACAGATGGTCACTGAAGCTTTCTTT. Encoded protein: CSVTGQMVTEAFF.

Ten or more counts support this clonotype. The CDR3 sequence: CASSRGQEIAKNIQYF. The CDR3 nucleotides are TGTGCCAGCAGTAGGGGACAAGAGATAGCCAAAAACATTCAGTACTTC. The rearrangement joins TRBV28 to TRBJ2-4; D is possibly TRBD1 (6 bases). Trimming pared 5 bases from V and 0 bases from J, leaving 14 bases between. Germline CDR1 MDHEN, CDR2 SYDVKM. The CDR3 is made up of 16 amino acids.

This chain joins TRBV2 and TRBJ2-7; maybe TRBD1 (6 bases). This CDR3 has 15 residues. V lost 6 bases and J lost 3, with 18 bases in between. CDR1 SNHLY and CDR2 FYNNEI come from the germline V gene. The CDR3 sequence is CASRQDRSIVYEQYF. In nucleotides, the CDR3 is TGTGCCAGCAGACAGGACAGATCGATTGTCTACGAGCAGTACTTC.

This clonotype appeared a few times. The gene calls are TRBV6-2 or TRBV6-3 and TRBJ2-7; D remains ambiguous. This CDR3 comprises 15 residues. Trimming took 0 bases from V and 3 from J, leaving 12 bases between them. The germline CDR1 and CDR2 sequences are MNHEY and SVGEGT. The CDR3 loop reads CASSYSSSGFYEQYF. For the CDR3, the DNA is TGTGCCAGCAGTTACTCGAGTTCTGGGTTCTACGAGCAGTACTTC.

This clonotype was observed at least ten times. The chain couples TRBV20-1 to TRBJ1-2; D unclear. Germline CDR1 and CDR2: DFQATT and SNEGSKA (reference sequence). V was clipped by 6 bases and J by 5 bases, with 16 bases between them. This CDR3 contains 13 residues. CDR3 sequence: CSAFIRSPYGYTF. CDR3 in DNA: TGCAGTGCCTTTATTCGCAGCCCATATGGCTACACCTTC.

This chain uses TRBV28 with TRBJ2-2; the D gene is possibly TRBD2 (6 bases). The V gene's germline CDR1 is MDHEN and CDR2 SYDVKM. V was shortened by 6 bases and J by 6 bases, with 11 bases between the two germline ends. The CDR3 is 13 residues long. The CDR3 spells CASRVGLSGELFF. In nucleotides, the CDR3 is TGTGCCAGCAGGGTGGGACTGTCCGGGGAGCTGTTTTTT.

This clonotype turned up a few times. This sequence may be a read error, since a much larger clone differs from it by one base. The chain is built from TRBV6-5 and TRBJ1-2, with D hard to call. CDR3 length equals 15 residues. CDR1 MNHEY and CDR2 SVGAGI come from the germline V gene. The CDR3 DNA is TGTGTCAGCAGTTCCCCTCCTATAGGCCTGCGAGGCTACACCTTC. It specifies CVSSSPPIGLRGYTF.

This clonotype was counted only a few times. This could be a read error, since a much larger clone is one nucleotide away. This chain links TRBV12-3 or TRBV12-4 with TRBJ1-1, with D perhaps matching TRBD1 (5 bases). The length of the CDR3 is 14 residues. CDR3 coding DNA: TGTGCCAGCAGTTTGGGGGGTTTCGACACTGAAGCTTGCTTT. This gives the protein CASSLGGFDTEACF.

This clonotype was observed a few times. The V call is TRBV3-1, the J call TRBJ2-7, with a tentative D call TRBD2 (7 bases). Germline V gene sequence: CDR1 LGHDT, CDR2 YNNKEL (reference sequence). V dropped 0 bases and J dropped 6 bases, with 12 bases sitting between them. The CDR3 has 14 amino acids. This chain's CDR3 is CASSQEGGDLEQYF. CDR3 sequence (DNA): TGTGCCAGCAGCCAAGAAGGGGGGGACCTCGAGCAGTACTTC.

This chain uses TRBV19 with TRBJ2-5; tentative D call: TRBD2 (5 bases). The ends were cut back, 5 bases at V and 0 bases at J, with 13 bases in the middle. Per germline, CDR1 LNHDA and CDR2 SQIVND (reference sequence). The CDR3 has 15 amino acids. CDR3 residues: CASSSERTYQETQYF. The CDR3 DNA reads as TGTGCCAGTAGTTCGGAGCGGACCTACCAAGAGACCCAGTACTTC.

The V gene is TRBV20-1, the J gene TRBJ1-5; D possibly corresponds to TRBD1 (5 bases). The CDR3 consists of 13 residues. Germline V lookup: CDR1 DFQATT, CDR2 SNEGSKA (reference sequence). The ends were cut back, 5 bases at V and 2 bases at J, with 10 bases in the middle. Here the CDR3 DNA reads TGCAGTGCTCGGCGGGGGGGCAATCAGCCCCAGCATTTT. Encoded protein: CSARRGGNQPQHF.

This clonotype came up a few times. The gene calls are TRBV11-2 and TRBJ2-7; the D is unclear. The V and J ends lost 5 bases and 8 bases respectively, with 10 bases between them. Germline V gene lookup returns CDR1 SGHAT and CDR2 FQNNGV. The length of the CDR3 is 11 residues. This CDR3 is CASSKVEKQYF. The DNA of the CDR3 is TGTGCCAGCAGCAAAGTGGAGAAGCAGTACTTC.

This clonotype was recorded many times. The J gene is TRBJ1-1, the V gene TRBV3-2; the table's D call, TRBD1, has no DNA check behind it. TRBV3-2 is shown as a pseudogene. The CDR3 sequence is 13 residues long. The CDR3 coding sequence is TGTGCCAGCAGCCAACAGGGGTCAGGTGAAGCTTTCTTT. Amino acids: CASSQQGSGEAFF.

V and J are TRBV6-2 or TRBV6-3 and TRBJ2-7; 13 nucleotides agree with TRBD2. This CDR3 spans 14 amino acids. V was pared by 5 bases and J by 4 bases, with 2 bases of the junction left unmatched. Per the germline V gene, CDR1 is MNHEY and CDR2 is SVGEGT. Here the CDR3 DNA reads TGTGCCAGCAGTACGACTAGCGGGGGGTACGAGCAGTACTTC. Translation gives CASSTTSGGYEQYF.

This clonotype was seen ten or more times. V is TRBV9 and J is TRBJ1-2; 7 bases align to TRBD1. The CDR3 runs to 14 residues. Germline loops: CDR1 SGDLS, CDR2 YYNGEE. With 4 bases clipped from V and 4 bases from J, the junction kept 7 bases outside the gene matches. In DNA form, the CDR3 reads TGTGCCAGCAGCCGGGACAGAGTATTCTATGGCTACACCTTC. Translation: CASSRDRVFYGYTF.

The chain is built from TRBV27 and TRBJ1-1; TRBD1 might be the D (5 bases). The CDR3 is 14 residues long. CDR1 is MNHEY and CDR2 is SMNVEV in the germline V gene (reference sequence). The V end was cut by 3 bases, the J end by 7 bases, with 15 bases between. The CDR3 protein is CASSFVAGMGEAFF. In DNA, the CDR3 is TGTGCCAGCAGTTTCGTAGCAGGGATGGGTGAAGCTTTCTTT.

This clonotype was counted ten times or more. This chain links TRBV28 with TRBJ1-1; D perhaps matches TRBD1 (6 bases). Germline CDR1 MDHEN, CDR2 SYDVKM. The CDR3 spans 12 residues. V was shortened by 7 bases and J by 3 bases, with 9 bases between the two germline ends. CDR3 region: CASNRAYTEAFF. The DNA for the CDR3 is TGTGCCAGCAACAGGGCCTACACTGAAGCTTTCTTT.

The V and J genes are TRBV18 and TRBJ2-5, with 7 bases aligning to TRBD1. The germline gives CDR1 KGHSH, CDR2 LQKENI. The ends lost 0 bases at V and 5 bases at J; junction bases unmatched: 9. The CDR3 is 16 residues long. CDR3 loop: CASSPPWDSPWETQYF. The CDR3 coding sequence is TGTGCCAGCTCACCACCTTGGGACAGCCCGTGGGAGACCCAGTACTTC.

In its sample, this clonotype was seen once. The missing conserved phenylalanine or tryptophan at the end of this CDR3 makes a read error likely. V gene TRBV30 combines with J gene TRBJ2-6; D ambiguous. V was clipped by 0 bases and J by 3 bases, with 9 bases between them. Germline values: CDR1 GTSNPN, CDR2 SVGIG (reference sequence). The CDR3 is 15 amino acids. The CDR3 protein is CAWSVGLFGANVLTY. CDR3 DNA: TGTGCCTGGAGTGTTGGTCTATTTGGGGCCAACGTCCTGACTTAC.

This clonotype was counted many times. The rearrangement links TRBV6-1 to TRBJ1-5; D gene ambiguous. V was pared by 8 bases and J by 0 bases, with 14 bases between. The CDR3 consists of 15 residues. Germline V gene data show CDR1 as MNHNS and CDR2 as SASEGT. Here the CDR3 DNA reads TGTGCCAGCGGAAGGATTAGCCATAGCAATCAGCCCCAGCATTTT. It translates to CASGRISHSNQPQHF.

This clonotype has ten or more counts. V and J are TRBV6-5 and TRBJ2-7, with TRBD1 identical over 9 bases. Trimming cost V 2 bases and J 6 bases; bases outside gene matches: 5. The CDR3 loop spans 14 amino acids. The V gene's germline CDR1 is MNHEY and CDR2 SVGAGI. The CDR3 nucleotides read TGTGCCAGCAGTTACCGACAGGGGGTAAGCGAGCAGTACTTC. This gives the protein CASSYRQGVSEQYF.

This clonotype has only a few counts. The J gene is TRBJ2-7, the V gene TRBV7-9; D not certain. The germline gives CDR1 SEHNR, CDR2 FQNEAQ (reference sequence). V was shortened by 1 base and J by 3 bases, with 10 bases between the two germline ends. This CDR3 spans 14 amino acids. The CDR3 DNA reads TGTGCCAGCAGCTTAGGGCAGCGTAACTACGAGCAGTACTTC. Translation: CASSLGQRNYEQYF.